The rows below give T cell receptor beta chains drawn from one sample of a study of technical replicates of blood from several donors. Produced via immunoSEQ multiplex PCR; TCRdb's table is partial and in-frame only. The profile covers around 95,000 clones, with about 94% appearing a single time and about 0.25% taken by the ten largest. Sequencing was done on a sample of T cells isolated from PBMCs. These receptors came from a human donor in good health. CDR3s include the opening cysteine and the closing phenylalanine or tryptophan. D genes are given only for firm matches. For some rows the clone size is stated as once, few or many, or as a class when expanded; others skip it.

CDR3 protein | CDR3 DNA | J gene | D gene | V gene | clone size
CASSFTDSYEQYF | TGTGCCAGCAGCTTCACAGACTCCTACGAGCAGTACTTC | TRBJ2-7 | - | TRBV5-6 | -
CASSQDGAEQFF | TGCGCCAGCAGCCAAGATGGTGCGGAGCAGTTCTTC | TRBJ2-1 | - | TRBV4-1 | -
CASSLVDRTNIQYF | TGCGCCAGCAGCTTAGTGGACAGGACAAACATTCAGTACTTC | TRBJ2-4 | TRBD1 | TRBV5-1 | -
CASSQGIVYEQFF | TGTGCCAGTAGTCAGGGTATCGTTTACGAGCAGTTCTTC | TRBJ2-1 | - | TRBV19 | -
CASSYDRDRALYEQYF | TGTGCCAGCAGTTACGACCGGGACAGGGCCCTCTACGAGCAGTACTTC | TRBJ2-7 | TRBD1 | TRBV6-5 | few
CASSGRPGQGSVTGELFF | TGTGCCAGCAGCGGACGGCCGGGACAGGGGTCGGTCACCGGGGAGCTGTTTTTT | TRBJ2-2 | TRBD1 | TRBV7-9 | -
CASSTPGTSGRVGTGELFF | TGCGCCAGCTCGACGCCCGGGACTAGCGGGAGAGTAGGCACCGGGGAGCTGTTTTTT | TRBJ2-2 | TRBD2 | TRBV10-1 | -
CASSSQGQGGGANEKLFF | TGCGCCAGCAGCTCCCAGGGACAGGGAGGGGGAGCTAATGAAAAACTGTTTTTT | TRBJ1-4 | TRBD1 | TRBV5-1 | -
CASSLVAGQGLKLYNEQFF | TGTGCCAGCAGCTTGGTGGCCGGACAGGGCCTCAAACTTTACAATGAGCAGTTCTTC | TRBJ2-1 | TRBD1 | TRBV5-4 | -
CASSLGSQGTGNTIYF | TGTGCCAGCAGCTTGGGAAGCCAGGGGACGGGAAACACCATATATTTT | TRBJ1-3 | - | TRBV5-5 | -
CSVYKTRGTGVTDTQYF | TGCAGCGTTTATAAGACCCGTGGGACAGGGGTCACAGATACGCAGTATTTT | TRBJ2-3 | TRBD1 | TRBV29-1 | -
CAIRDSETQYF | TGTGCCATCAGGGACAGCGAGACCCAGTACTTC | TRBJ2-5 | - | TRBV10-3 | -
CASSIDKRLATGELFF | TGTGCCAGTAGTATAGATAAGCGTTTGGCCACCGGGGAGCTGTTTTTT | TRBJ2-2 | - | TRBV19 | -
CASSSPVRFGEQFF | TGTGCCAGCAGCTCCCCAGTCCGCTTTGGTGAGCAGTTCTTC | TRBJ2-1 | - | TRBV11-3 | -
CASRATSGGRDEQFF | TGTGCCAGCAGAGCGACTAGCGGCGGCAGGGATGAGCAGTTCTTC | TRBJ2-1 | TRBD2 | TRBV9 | -
CASRPALKTGTSSYEQYF | TGTGCCAGCAGACCGGCACTAAAAACCGGGACAAGCTCCTACGAGCAGTACTTC | TRBJ2-7 | - | TRBV28 | -
CSAVATGVSNEQFF | TGCAGCGCCGTGGCCACAGGGGTATCCAATGAGCAGTTCTTC | TRBJ2-1 | TRBD1 | TRBV29-1 | -
CASSSITRGLQFSSYNEQFF | TGTGCCAGCTCCTCAATCACCAGGGGGCTCCAATTTAGCTCCTACAATGAGCAGTTCTTC | TRBJ2-1 | TRBD1 | TRBV18 | -
CASSGGTGSGETQYF | TGTGCCAGTAGTGGTGGGACAGGGAGCGGCGAGACCCAGTACTTC | TRBJ2-5 | TRBD1 | TRBV19 | -
CASRGSQESYNEQFF | TGCGCCAGCAGGGGGAGCCAGGAATCCTACAATGAGCAGTTCTTC | TRBJ2-1 | - | TRBV10-1 | -
CAWSPGGGYTF | TGTGCCTGGAGTCCCGGGGGAGGCTACACCTTC | TRBJ1-2 | - | TRBV30 | -
CASSLGGTASSYNSPLHF | TGTGCCAGCAGCTTAGGGGGGACAGCAAGCTCCTATAATTCACCCCTCCACTTT | TRBJ1-6 | TRBD1 | TRBV5-8 | -
CASSVEGGGETQYF | TGTGCCAGCAGCGTAGAGGGCGGGGGGGAGACCCAGTACTTC | TRBJ2-5 | TRBD2 | TRBV9 | -
CATSREASAAYEQYF | TGTGCCACCAGCAGAGAGGCTAGTGCGGCATACGAGCAGTACTTC | TRBJ2-7 | - | TRBV15 | -
CASSLGGQNSGNTIYF | TGTGCCAGCAGCTTAGGCGGACAGAACTCTGGAAACACCATATATTTT | TRBJ1-3 | - | TRBV7-9 | -
CASRPGDYSPLHF | TGTGCCAGCCGTCCAGGGGATTATTCACCCCTCCACTTT | TRBJ1-6 | - | TRBV28 | -
CASSTTDNRDQPQHF | TGTGCCAGCAGCACAACGGACAACAGGGATCAGCCCCAGCATTTT | TRBJ1-5 | - | TRBV7-9 | few
CSVRSVTELTQYF | TGCAGCGTTCGTTCTGTAACAGAACTTACGCAGTATTTT | TRBJ2-3 | - | TRBV29-1 | -
CASSFSRQGAEAFF | TGTGCCAGCAGCTTTAGCCGACAGGGAGCTGAAGCTTTCTTT | TRBJ1-1 | TRBD1 | TRBV11-1 | -
CAWRDRYLQETQYF | TGTGCCTGGAGGGACAGGTACCTCCAAGAGACCCAGTACTTC | TRBJ2-5 | TRBD1 | TRBV30 | -
CASSLVRSSGGENEQFF | TGTGCCAGCAGCTTAGTTAGATCCAGCGGGGGGGAAAATGAGCAGTTCTTC | TRBJ2-1 | TRBD2 | TRBV7-8 | -
CAISNFREGFSGNTIYF | TGTGCCATCTCAAACTTCAGGGAGGGTTTCTCTGGAAACACCATATATTTT | TRBJ1-3 | - | TRBV27 | -
CATAGAGAETQYF | TGTGCCACCGCGGGTGCGGGGGCAGAGACCCAGTACTTC | TRBJ2-5 | - | TRBV5-6 | -
CASSFEVHSYEQYF | TGCGCCAGCAGCTTTGAGGTTCACTCCTACGAGCAGTACTTC | TRBJ2-7 | - | TRBV5-1 | -
CASSFASRDEQYF | TGTGCCAGCAGCTTCGCTAGCCGCGACGAGCAGTACTTC | TRBJ2-7 | - | TRBV7-9 | -
CASNSLGGAQETQYF | TGTGCCAGCAACTCCTTAGGCGGCGCTCAAGAGACCCAGTACTTC | TRBJ2-5 | - | TRBV28 | -
CASSFLKGAAFNEQFF | TGTGCCAGCAGCTTCCTAAAGGGGGCCGCTTTCAATGAGCAGTTCTTC | TRBJ2-1 | TRBD1 | TRBV11-3 | -
CASSYSRRFTDTQYF | TGTGCCAGCAGTTACTCGAGGAGGTTCACAGATACGCAGTATTTT | TRBJ2-3 | - | TRBV6-5 | -
CASSERDRGTRNTIYF | TGTGCCAGCAGCGAACGGGACAGGGGGACGCGAAACACCATATATTTT | TRBJ1-3 | TRBD1 | TRBV9 | -
CASPQQGSKGYTF | TGTGCCTCCCCCCAACAGGGTTCTAAGGGCTACACCTTC | TRBJ1-2 | - | TRBV30 | -
CASSLVRQGEAFF | TGTGCCAGCAGCTTAGTCCGACAGGGTGAAGCTTTCTTT | TRBJ1-1 | TRBD1 | TRBV11-2 | -
CASPQGAFSGANVLTF | TGTGCCAGCCCACAGGGGGCCTTCTCTGGGGCCAACGTCCTGACTTTC | TRBJ2-6 | TRBD1 | TRBV7-9 | -
CASGSRLSSFTEAFF | TGTGCTAGTGGTTCCCGATTATCTAGCTTCACTGAAGCTTTCTTT | TRBJ1-1 | - | TRBV12-5 | -
CASSSPTTGGLAETQYF | TGTGCCAGCAGTTCACCCACGACAGGGGGCTTGGCAGAGACCCAGTACTTC | TRBJ2-5 | TRBD1 | TRBV27 | -
CASSQPRDRSYEQYF | TGCGCCAGCAGCCAACCCCGGGACAGATCCTACGAGCAGTACTTC | TRBJ2-7 | TRBD1 | TRBV4-1 | -
CASSSFGYSSYNEQFF | TGTGCCAGCAGCTCCTTCGGTTATAGCTCCTACAATGAGCAGTTCTTC | TRBJ2-1 | - | TRBV28 | -
CASSPQARETQYF | TGTGCCAGCAGCCCACAGGCCAGAGAGACCCAGTACTTC | TRBJ2-5 | - | TRBV11-1 | -
CASSPPTPAYEQYF | TGTGCCAGCAGCCCGCCTACCCCTGCCTACGAGCAGTACTTC | TRBJ2-7 | - | TRBV28 | once
CSVGGRSTDTQYF | TGCAGCGTAGGCGGGAGGTCCACAGATACGCAGTATTTT | TRBJ2-3 | TRBD2 | TRBV29-1 | -
CASRNDRGLGNEQFF | TGTGCCAGCAGGAACGACAGGGGGCTGGGAAATGAGCAGTTCTTC | TRBJ2-1 | TRBD1 | TRBV27 | -
CASSLRGDYGYTF | TGTGCCAGCAGCCTAAGGGGCGACTATGGCTACACCTTC | TRBJ1-2 | - | TRBV5-4 | once
CASSLSGQGTTDTQYF | TGTGCCAGCAGTTTGAGCGGACAGGGAACGACGGATACGCAGTATTTT | TRBJ2-3 | TRBD1 | TRBV28 | -
CASSQDLGGSGRDTQYF | TGTGCCAGCAGCCAAGATCTGGGCGGGAGCGGGAGAGATACGCAGTATTTT | TRBJ2-3 | TRBD2 | TRBV4-2 | -
CASSEVHGGTGETQYF | TGTGCCAGCAGCGAGGTTCATGGGGGCACAGGGGAGACCCAGTACTTC | TRBJ2-5 | - | TRBV9 | once
CASGRQLYEQYF | TGCGCCAGCGGTAGACAATTATACGAGCAGTACTTC | TRBJ2-7 | - | TRBV10-1 | -
CASSQDWSGGANGELFF | TGCGCCAGCAGCCAAGACTGGAGCGGGGGGGCGAACGGGGAGCTGTTTTTT | TRBJ2-2 | TRBD2 | TRBV4-1 | -
CASSPPSGSPKAGELFF | TGTGCCAGCAGCCCCCCTAGCGGGAGCCCAAAAGCCGGGGAGCTGTTTTTT | TRBJ2-2 | TRBD2 | TRBV13 | -